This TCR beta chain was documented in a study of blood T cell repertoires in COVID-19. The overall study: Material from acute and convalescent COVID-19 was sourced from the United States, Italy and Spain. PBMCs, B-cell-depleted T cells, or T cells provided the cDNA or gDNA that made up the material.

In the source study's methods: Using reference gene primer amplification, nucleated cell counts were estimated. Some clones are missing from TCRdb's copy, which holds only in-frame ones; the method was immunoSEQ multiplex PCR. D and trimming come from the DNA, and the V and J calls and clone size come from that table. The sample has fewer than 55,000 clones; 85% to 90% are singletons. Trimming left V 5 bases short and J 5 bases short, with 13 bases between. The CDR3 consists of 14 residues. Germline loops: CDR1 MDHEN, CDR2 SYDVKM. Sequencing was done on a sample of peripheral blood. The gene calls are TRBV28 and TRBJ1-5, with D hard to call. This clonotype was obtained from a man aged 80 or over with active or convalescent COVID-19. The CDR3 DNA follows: TGTGCCAGCAGTCCGCTCCTGGAGGATCAGCCCCAGCATTTT. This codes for CASSPLLEDQPQHF.